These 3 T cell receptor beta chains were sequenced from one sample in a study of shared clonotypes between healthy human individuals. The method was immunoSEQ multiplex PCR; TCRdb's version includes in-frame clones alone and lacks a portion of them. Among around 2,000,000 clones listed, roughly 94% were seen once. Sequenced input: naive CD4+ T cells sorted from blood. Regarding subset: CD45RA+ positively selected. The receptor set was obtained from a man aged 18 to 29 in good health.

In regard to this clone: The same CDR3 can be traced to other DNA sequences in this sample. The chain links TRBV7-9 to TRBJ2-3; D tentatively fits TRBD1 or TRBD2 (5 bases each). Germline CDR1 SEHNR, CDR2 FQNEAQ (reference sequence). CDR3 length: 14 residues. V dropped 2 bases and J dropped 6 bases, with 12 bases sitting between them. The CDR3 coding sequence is TGTGCCAGCAGCTTATCCGGGGCCACCGATACGCAGTATTTT. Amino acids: CASSLSGATDTQYF. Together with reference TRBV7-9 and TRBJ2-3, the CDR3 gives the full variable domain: DTGVSQNPRHKITKRGQNVTFRCDPISEHNRLYWYRQTLGQGPEFLTYFQNEAQLEKSRLLSDRFSAERPKGSFSTLEIQRTEQGDSAMYLCASSLSGATDTQYFGPGTRLTVL.

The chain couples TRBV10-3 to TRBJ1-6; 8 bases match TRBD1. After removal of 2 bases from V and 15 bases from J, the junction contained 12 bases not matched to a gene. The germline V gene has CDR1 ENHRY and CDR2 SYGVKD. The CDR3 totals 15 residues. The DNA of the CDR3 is TGTGCCATCAGTGAGAAGCTTGGACAGGGACTTCTCCTCCACTTT. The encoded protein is CAISEKLGQGLLLHF.

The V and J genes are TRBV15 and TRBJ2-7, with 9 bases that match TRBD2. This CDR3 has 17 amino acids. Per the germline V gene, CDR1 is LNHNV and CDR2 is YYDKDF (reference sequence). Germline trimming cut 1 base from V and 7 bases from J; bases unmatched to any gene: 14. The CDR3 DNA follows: TGTGCCACCAGCAGAGGAAGCCCCGGGACTAGCCGTTCTGAGCAGTACTTC. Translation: CATSRGSPGTSRSEQYF.